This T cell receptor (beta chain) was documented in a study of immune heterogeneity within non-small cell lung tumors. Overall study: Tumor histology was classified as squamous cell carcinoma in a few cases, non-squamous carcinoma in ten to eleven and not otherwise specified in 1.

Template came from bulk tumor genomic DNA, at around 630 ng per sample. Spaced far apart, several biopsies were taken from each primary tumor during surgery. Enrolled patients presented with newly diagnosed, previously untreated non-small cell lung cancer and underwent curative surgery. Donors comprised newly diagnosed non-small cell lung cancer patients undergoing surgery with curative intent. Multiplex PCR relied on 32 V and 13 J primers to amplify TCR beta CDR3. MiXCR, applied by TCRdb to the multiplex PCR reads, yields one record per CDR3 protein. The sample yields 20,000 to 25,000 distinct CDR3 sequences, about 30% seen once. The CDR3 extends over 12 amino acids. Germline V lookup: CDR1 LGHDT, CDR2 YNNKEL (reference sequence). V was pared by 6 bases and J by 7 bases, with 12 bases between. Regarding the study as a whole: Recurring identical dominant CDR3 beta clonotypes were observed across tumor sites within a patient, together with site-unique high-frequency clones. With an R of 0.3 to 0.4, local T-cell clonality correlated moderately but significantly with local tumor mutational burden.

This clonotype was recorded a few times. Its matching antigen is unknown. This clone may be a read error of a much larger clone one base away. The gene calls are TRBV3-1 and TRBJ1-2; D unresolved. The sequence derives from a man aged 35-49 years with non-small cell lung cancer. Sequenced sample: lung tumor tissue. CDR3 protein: CASRWLDRGYTF. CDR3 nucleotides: TGTGCCAGCAGGTGGCTTGATCGTGGCTACACCTTC.